Given below is one T cell receptor (beta chain) in context. This entry is derived from a study of shared clonotypes between healthy human individuals. The CDR3 totals 18 residues. Looked up from germline, CDR1 is MDHEN and CDR2 is SYDVKM. Between the trimmed V and J ends, which lost 5 bases and 1 base, there was a span of 21 bases. TCRdb's table, derived via immunoSEQ multiplex PCR, lists solely in-frame clones and lacks some. The sample consists of around 510,000 clones, around three quarters of them appearing once. J is TRBJ2-1 and V is TRBV28, with D possibly matching TRBD2 (6 bases). Sequenced sample: PBMCs. The source of this sequence is a middle-aged woman in good health. Some clones in this sample may be carry-over from other donors' samples. The CDR3 region has the DNA TGTGCCAGCAGTACGCCGGGGACTCGGACGTGGTCCTACAATGAGCAGTTCTTC. It specifies CASSTPGTRTWSYNEQFF. Supplemented by reference TRBV28 and TRBJ2-1, the full variable domain reads DVKVTQSSRYLVKRTGEKVFLECVQDMDHENMFWYRQDPGLGLRLIYFSYDVKMKEKGDIPEGYSVSREKKERFSLILESASTNQTSMYLCASSTPGTRTWSYNEQFFGPGTRLTVL.